These 18 T cell receptor beta chains originate from one sample sequenced in a study of post-analysis software for immune sequencing data. The study's findings and limits: TRBV segments more frequent in patients than in controls numbered roughly 5 and included TRBV5-6, TRBV5-1 and TRBV20-1.

Researchers reported that TCR beta cDNA libraries carried unique molecular identifiers. TCRdb ran MiXCR on the PCR reads and lists one entry per CDR3 protein. In the table there are around 250,000 distinct CDR3 sequences, 36% of which are singletons. For these receptors, no antigen is known. What was sequenced was blood. These receptor sequences come from a girl aged 5 to 17 with multiple sclerosis.

Ten or more counts support this clonotype. The V gene is TRBV5-1, the J gene TRBJ2-1, with D possibly being TRBD1 (5 bases). This CDR3 has 13 amino acids. CDR1 and CDR2 from the germline V gene are SGHRS and YFSETQ. Trimming left V 4 bases short and J 6 bases short, with 11 bases between. CDR3 in amino acids: CASSPPQGNEQFF. CDR3 coding DNA: TGCGCCAGCAGCCCCCCCCAGGGCAATGAGCAGTTCTTC.

Details on this clonotype: It may be a read error: a sequence one base away is much more abundant. The chain employs TRBV3-1 and TRBJ2-3, with TRBD2 matching 9 bases. There are 16 residues in the CDR3. CDR1 and CDR2 from the germline V gene are LGHDT and YNNKEL (reference sequence). V was clipped by 4 bases and J by 2 bases; unmatched bases: 7. CDR3: CASSPLAGRYTDTQYF. The CDR3 nucleotides are TGTGCCAGCAGCCCCCTAGCGGGAAGGTACACAGATACGCAGTATTTT.

This clonotype was seen once. Just one base apart from a much larger clone, this may be a read error. The V call is TRBV6-2 or TRBV6-3, the J call TRBJ2-1; D is perhaps TRBD1 (5 bases). This CDR3 is 13 amino acids long. Germline V gene sequence: CDR1 MNHEY, CDR2 SVGEGT. Trimming cost V 7 bases and J 2 bases, with 9 bases left between them. This chain's CDR3 is CASIGATYNEQFF. As DNA, the CDR3 is TGTGCCAGCATAGGGGCCACCTACAATGAGCAGTTCTTC.

This rearrangement joins TRBV6-1 to TRBJ1-5, with D possibly matching TRBD1 (5 bases). Trimming stripped 7 bases from V and 6 bases from J, with 22 bases between. The CDR3 spans 16 residues. Germline assignment: CDR1 MNHNS and CDR2 SASEGT. The CDR3 nucleotides are TGTGCCAGCAAAAGAGACTCGGGGCAGGGCGGTCAGCCCCAGCATTTT. Translated, it gives CASKRDSGQGGQPQHF.

The V and J genes are TRBV5-1 and TRBJ2-5, with 8 bases that match TRBD1. The CDR3 length is 15 residues. In germline, CDR1 is SGHRS, CDR2 YFSETQ. V dropped 3 bases and J dropped 1; count of bases not matched to a gene: 5. This CDR3 is CASSYGQGGQETQYF. In DNA, the CDR3 is TGCGCCAGCAGCTACGGACAGGGAGGCCAAGAGACCCAGTACTTC. Drawing the rest from reference TRBV5-1 and TRBJ2-5, the complete variable domain is KAGVTQTPRYLIKTRGQQVTLSCSPISGHRSVSWYQQTPGQGLQFLFEYFSETQRNKGNFPGRFSGRQFSNSRSEMNVSTLELGDSALYLCASSYGQGGQETQYFGPGTRLLVL.

The chain joins TRBV28 to TRBJ2-3; D is unclear. Per the germline V gene, CDR1 is MDHEN and CDR2 is SYDVKM. CDR3 length equals 14 residues. V lost 2 bases and J 2 bases, leaving 8 bases between the germline ends. CDR3 residues: CASSLGGNTDTQYF. CDR3 sequence (DNA): TGTGCCAGCAGTTTAGGCGGAAACACAGATACGCAGTATTTT.

Comments on this clonotype: A read error is possible here, since a much larger clone lies one base away. J is TRBJ2-6 and V is TRBV15; no clear D gene. Germline V gene sequence: CDR1 LNHNV, CDR2 YYDKDF (reference sequence). The CDR3 is 17 residues long. With 4 bases removed from V and 2 bases from J, the gap between germline ends came to 15 bases. The CDR3 loop reads CATSKGNTAAGANVLTF. The CDR3, as DNA: TGTGCCACCAGCAAAGGAAACACGGCAGCTGGGGCCAACGTCCTGACTTTC.

The table lists this clonotype with a few counts. The rearrangement links TRBV7-2 to TRBJ1-5; TRBD1 aligns across 9 bases. Losses at the gene ends were 7 bases for V and 1 base for J; bases not matched to a gene: 8. Germline lookup yields CDR1 SGHTA and CDR2 FQGNSA. The CDR3 totals 16 residues. As DNA, the CDR3 is TGTGCCAGCAACGTCGGGACAGGGAAAAGCAATCAGCCCCAGCATTTT. Translating it yields CASNVGTGKSNQPQHF. The full variable domain, rest sourced from reference TRBV7-2 and TRBJ1-5, is GAGVSQSPSNKVTEKGKDVELRCDPISGHTALYWYRQSLGQGLEFLIYFQGNSAPDKSGLPSDRFSAERTGGSVSTLTIQRTQQEDSAVYLCASNVGTGKSNQPQHFGDGTRLSIL.

V usage is TRBV7-2 and J usage is TRBJ2-5, with 9 bases identical to TRBD1. The CDR3 loop spans 16 amino acids. V shed 5 bases and J 7 bases; nucleotides not matched to a gene: 14. Germline V lookup: CDR1 SGHTA, CDR2 FQGNSA. The CDR3: CASSPGTGRAQGTQYF. As DNA, the CDR3 is TGTGCCAGCAGCCCGGGGACAGGGAGGGCTCAGGGGACCCAGTACTTC.

This clonotype came up many times. The genes are TRBV27 and TRBJ1-2; D possibly corresponds to TRBD1 (5 bases). CDR1 and CDR2 from the germline V gene are MNHEY and SMNVEV (reference sequence). There are 15 residues in the CDR3. V was cut by 1 base and J by 1 base, with 10 bases left in between. The CDR3, as DNA: TGTGCCAGCAGTTTATGGGGGGACGGTAACTATGGCTACACCTTC. It translates to CASSLWGDGNYGYTF.

The rearrangement uses TRBV6-6 and TRBJ2-6; a weak D match, TRBD2 (5 bases). Trimming took off 5 bases at V and 1 base at J, with 9 bases between the two ends. Germline assignment: CDR1 MNHNY and CDR2 SVGAGI (reference sequence). The CDR3 length is 15 residues. CDR3 sequence: CASSDPGSGANVLTF. CDR3 DNA: TGTGCCAGCAGTGACCCGGGGTCTGGGGCCAACGTCCTGACTTTC.

This clonotype was counted only a few times. The chain couples TRBV15 to TRBJ2-3, with 11 bases lining up with TRBD2. Germline trimming cut 5 bases from V and 6 bases from J; bases unmatched to any gene: 10. Germline V gives CDR1 LNHNV, CDR2 YYDKDF (reference sequence). This CDR3 is 16 amino acids long. For the CDR3, the DNA is TGTGCCACCAGCGGGGGGCTAGCGGGGGGACGCGATACGCAGTATTTT. Its translation: CATSGGLAGGRDTQYF. Looking up the rest from reference TRBV15 and TRBJ2-3 gives the full variable domain: DAMVIQNPRYQVTQFGKPVTLSCSQTLNHNVMYWYQQKSSQAPKLLFHYYDKDFNNEADTPDNFQSRRPNTSFCFLDIRSPGLGDTAMYLCATSGGLAGGRDTQYFGPGTRLTVL.

This clonotype has ten or more counts. This CDR3 is CATSERYNEQFF. The CDR3, as DNA: TGTGCCACCAGTGAACGGTACAATGAGCAGTTCTTC. The genes are TRBV24-1 and TRBJ2-1; D gene ambiguous. This CDR3 region has 12 residues. Trimming shortened V by 4 bases and J by 4 bases, and 4 bases separated the two germline ends. Per germline, CDR1 KGHDR and CDR2 SFDVKD.

This clonotype was counted a few times. The chain combines TRBV9 with TRBJ2-2, with D possibly being TRBD2 (5 bases). The germline CDR1 and CDR2 sequences are SGDLS and YYNGEE. V was shortened by 5 bases and J by 5 bases, with 16 bases between the two germline ends. This CDR3 has 15 residues. The CDR3 DNA sequence: TGTGCCAGCAGTCTCCGAACCGGGGTGACCGGGGAGCTGTTTTTT. It encodes CASSLRTGVTGELFF.

The chain uses TRBV10-3 and TRBJ2-5; TRBD2 might be the D (5 bases). This CDR3 is 13 amino acids long. Germline assignment: CDR1 ENHRY and CDR2 SYGVKD. The V gene lost 11 bases and the J gene lost 5 bases, with 18 bases spanning the gap. The CDR3 DNA reads TGTGCCGTAAAAGGGAGCCCGGTTGAGACCCAGTACTTC. Protein product: CAVKGSPVETQYF.

This clonotype was counted once. The rearrangement uses TRBV29-1 and TRBJ2-7; D may be TRBD2 (5 bases). The DNA end lines up better with TRBJ2-5; the J call may be wrong. This CDR3 comprises 12 residues. Germline V gene lookup returns CDR1 SQVTM and CDR2 ANQGSEA. Here the CDR3 DNA reads TGCAGCGTTCGGGCTAGCCTGGAGACCCAGTACTTC. Its translation: CSVRASLETQYF.

This clonotype showed up just a few times. A much larger clonotype is one base distant, so this may be a read error. The chain carries TRBV20-1 and TRBJ2-1, with unresolved D. Germline CDR1 and CDR2: DFQATT and SNEGSKA (reference sequence). The CDR3 length is 11 residues. The CDR3 bases are TGCGGTGCTAGAGTTTACAATGAGCAGTTCTTC. It encodes CGARVYNEQFF.

Details on this clonotype: Sequence at one end of the junction differs from germline and may be a read error. The genes are TRBV7-9 and TRBJ2-3; 7 bases map to TRBD1. The germline V gene has CDR1 SEHNR and CDR2 FQNEAQ (reference sequence). The CDR3 runs 17 residues. CDR3 amino acids: CACSFAGTGTGTDTQYF. CDR3 coding DNA: TGTGCCTGCAGCTTTGCTGGCACAGGGACAGGCACAGATACGCAGTATTTT. Using reference TRBV7-9 and TRBJ2-3 for the parts outside the CDR3, the full variable domain is DTGVSQNPRHKITKRGQNVTFRCDPISEHNRLYWYRQTLGQGPEFLTYFQNEAQLEKSRLLSDRFSAERPKGSFSTLEIQRTEQGDSAMYLCACSFAGTGTGTDTQYFGPGTRLTVL.